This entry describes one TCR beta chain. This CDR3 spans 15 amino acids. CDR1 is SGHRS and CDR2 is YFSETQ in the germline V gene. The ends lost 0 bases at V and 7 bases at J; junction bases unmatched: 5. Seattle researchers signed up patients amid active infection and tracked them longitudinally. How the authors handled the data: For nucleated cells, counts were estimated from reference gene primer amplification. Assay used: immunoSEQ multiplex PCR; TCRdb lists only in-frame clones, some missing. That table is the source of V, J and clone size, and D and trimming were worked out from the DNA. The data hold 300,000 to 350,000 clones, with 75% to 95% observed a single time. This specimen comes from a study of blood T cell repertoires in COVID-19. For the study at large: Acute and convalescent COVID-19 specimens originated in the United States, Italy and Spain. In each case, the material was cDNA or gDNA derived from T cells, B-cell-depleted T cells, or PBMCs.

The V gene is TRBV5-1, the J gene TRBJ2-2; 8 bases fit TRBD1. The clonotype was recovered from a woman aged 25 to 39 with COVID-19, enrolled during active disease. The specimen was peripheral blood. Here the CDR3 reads CASSLADRDHGELFF. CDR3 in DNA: TGCGCCAGCAGCTTGGCGGACAGGGATCACGGGGAGCTGTTTTTT.